These 21 T cell receptor beta chains were sequenced from one sample in a study of blood T cells in healthy people across ages. Sample-barcoded 5' priming and a J-beta primer mix drove a second PCR of about 7 to 11 cycles. TCRdb reanalysed the 5' RACE reads using MiXCR and keeps one entry per CDR3 protein. The profile shows around 800,000 distinct CDR3 sequences, 46% of them singletons. Input material: blood. These receptor sequences come from an elderly man in good health.

The chain is built from TRBV15 and TRBJ2-3; TRBD1 or TRBD2 may be the D gene (6 bases each). CDR3 length: 15 amino acids. CDR1 LNHNV and CDR2 YYDKDF come from the germline V gene (reference sequence). Between the trimmed V and J ends, which lost 0 bases and 4 bases, there was a span of 11 bases. The CDR3 is CATSRDRGAADTQYF. The CDR3 nucleotides read TGTGCCACCAGCAGAGATAGGGGGGCGGCAGATACGCAGTATTTT.

This clonotype has at least ten counts. V usage is TRBV7-8 and J usage is TRBJ2-7; a possible D gene is TRBD1 (5 bases). This CDR3 spans 15 amino acids. Germline V gene lookup returns CDR1 SGHVS and CDR2 FQNEAQ. V was pared by 5 bases and J by 0 bases, with 14 bases between. CDR3 sequence: CASSVGPGRSYEQYF. The CDR3 region has the DNA TGTGCCAGCAGCGTGGGGCCAGGCCGCTCCTACGAGCAGTACTTC.

This clonotype was recorded once. The chain links TRBV29-1 to TRBJ1-1, with 7 bases identical to TRBD1. The CDR3 runs to 12 residues. With 8 bases clipped from V and 1 base from J, the junction kept 4 bases outside the gene matches. Germline assignment: CDR1 SQVTM and CDR2 ANQGSEA. Here the CDR3 reads CSIGGTNTEAFF. The CDR3 nucleotides are TGCAGCATAGGGGGCACGAACACTGAAGCTTTCTTT.

The chain recombines TRBV19 with TRBJ2-5; 7 bases agree with TRBD2. Germline loops: CDR1 LNHDA, CDR2 SQIVND (reference sequence). CDR3 length: 15 amino acids. With 3 bases clipped from V and 3 bases from J, the junction kept 7 bases outside the gene matches. CDR3 sequence: CASSMTGLAEETQYF. DNA of the CDR3: TGTGCCAGTAGTATGACGGGGCTAGCGGAAGAGACCCAGTACTTC.

This clonotype was detected a few times. V and J are TRBV28 and TRBJ2-5; TRBD1 matches 12 bases. Germline V gene sequence: CDR1 MDHEN, CDR2 SYDVKM. The junction had 8 bases not matched to a gene; V was cut back by 5 bases and J by 4 bases. The CDR3 is 16 amino acids. CDR3 bases: TGTGCCAGCAGTGGATCGGGACAGGGGGCTGGAGAGACCCAGTACTTC. Its translation is CASSGSGQGAGETQYF.

The V and J genes are TRBV30 and TRBJ2-1, with a possible D match to TRBD2 (5 bases). V was shortened by 2 bases and J by 5 bases, with 10 bases between the two germline ends. CDR1 and CDR2 (germline): GTSNPN, SVGIG (reference sequence). This CDR3 is built from 13 residues. The CDR3 loop is CAWSPRRNNEQFF. The CDR3 region has the DNA TGTGCCTGGAGTCCCAGGAGGAACAATGAGCAGTTCTTC.

Points on this clonotype: An end of the junction does not agree with germline; a read error may underlie this. The genes are TRBV4-3 and TRBJ1-4, with a weak D call TRBD1 (5 bases). CDR1 is LGHNA and CDR2 is YSLEER in the germline V gene. The CDR3 runs to 16 residues. CDR3 in amino acids: CASSQGATETNEKLFF. In nucleotides, the CDR3 is TGCGCCAGCAGCCAAGGGGCGACAGAAACTAACGAAAAACTGTTTTTT.

The chain has TRBV6-5 and TRBJ2-1; 10 positions agree with TRBD2. The CDR3 sequence is 14 residues long. The ends lost 6 bases at V and 7 bases at J; junction bases unmatched: 6. Germline values: CDR1 MNHEY, CDR2 SVGAGI. CDR3: CASSASGRGNEQFF. As DNA, the CDR3 is TGTGCCAGCAGCGCTAGCGGGAGAGGGAATGAGCAGTTCTTC.

On this clonotype: Germline is not matched at one junction end, which may reflect a read error. J is TRBJ2-2 and V is TRBV10-1, with D perhaps matching TRBD1 (6 bases). Germline V CDR1 and CDR2: WNHNN, SYGVQD (reference sequence). The CDR3 sequence is 12 residues long. The DNA for the CDR3 is TGCGCCAGCAAACGGGACACCGAGGAGCTGTTTTTT. Translation gives CASKRDTEELFF.

This sequence joins TRBV27 and TRBJ2-7; the D gene is possibly TRBD1 (5 bases). The CDR3 consists of 15 residues. V dropped 3 bases and J dropped 5 bases, with 17 bases sitting between them. The V gene's germline CDR1 is MNHEY and CDR2 SMNVEV (reference sequence). The chain's CDR3 is CASSLDPRQFNEQYF. In DNA, the CDR3 is TGTGCCAGCAGTTTGGACCCCCGACAGTTCAACGAGCAGTACTTC.

The sample holds many counts of this clonotype. The gene calls are TRBV5-6 and TRBJ1-2, with TRBD1 as a possible D gene (6 bases). The length of the CDR3 is 13 residues. Germline CDR1 and CDR2: SGHDT and YYEEEE. Between the trimmed V and J ends, which lost 4 bases and 5 bases, there was a span of 12 bases. In DNA form, the CDR3 reads TGTGCCAGCAGCCCCCGACAGGCGTATGGCTACACCTTC. Translating it yields CASSPRQAYGYTF. The full variable domain, its missing parts supplied by reference TRBV5-6 and TRBJ1-2, is DAGVTQSPTHLIKTRGQQVTLRCSPKSGHDTVSWYQQALGQGPQFIFQYYEEEERQRGNFPDRFSGHQFPNYSSELNVNALLLGDSALYLCASSPRQAYGYTFGSGTRLTVV.

In its sample, this clonotype was seen a few times. The chain recombines TRBV6-5 with TRBJ2-4, with D possibly TRBD2 on 5 matching bases. The J call may be wrong; the DNA end is better matched by TRBJ2-7. This CDR3 contains 13 residues. Germline CDR1 reads MNHEY; CDR2 reads SVGAGI. The CDR3 nucleotides read TGTGCCAGCAGTTACGGCTTAGCGAACGAGCAGTACTTC. Its translation is CASSYGLANEQYF.

This sequence joins TRBV7-2 and TRBJ2-1, with 9 bases aligning to TRBD1. V gave up 1 base and J gave up 15 bases; unmatched junction bases: 4. The CDR3 loop spans 12 amino acids. The germline CDR1 and CDR2 sequences are SGHTA and FQGNSA. The CDR3, as DNA: TGTGCCAGCAGCTTAGAAGGGACAGGGTGGTTCTTC. This sequence encodes CASSLEGTGWFF.

In its sample, this clonotype was seen a few times. The chain employs TRBV11-2 and TRBJ2-5; TRBD1 agrees at 10 bases. V gave up 6 bases and J gave up 4 bases; unmatched junction bases: 8. The CDR3 consists of 15 residues. The germline V gene has CDR1 SGHAT and CDR2 FQNNGV. CDR3 bases: TGTGCCAGCAGTTACTGGGACAGGGGAATAGAGACCCAGTACTTC. Protein sequence: CASSYWDRGIETQYF.

This chain connects TRBV14 to TRBJ2-5; the D call may be TRBD1 or TRBD2 (5 bases each). Near its end, the DNA agrees better with TRBJ2-1, so the J call may be wrong. The CDR3 runs to 15 residues. Germline CDR1 is SGHDN and CDR2 is FVKESK. The CDR3 DNA reads as TGTGCCAGCAGCCAAGTGTTGGGGGACCAAGAGACCCAGTTCTTC. This encodes CASSQVLGDQETQFF.

The V and J genes are TRBV7-9 and TRBJ2-6; 12 bases are a match to TRBD2. The germline V gene has CDR1 SEHNR and CDR2 FQNEAQ (reference sequence). V trimming: 5 bases; J trimming: 4 bases; junction bases outside the gene matches: 9. The CDR3 is 18 residues long. The CDR3 here is CASSRSSGRAPGANVLTF. CDR3 sequence (DNA): TGTGCCAGCAGCCGTTCTAGCGGGAGGGCCCCCGGGGCCAACGTCCTGACTTTC.

This clonotype was counted at least ten times. The chain carries TRBV29-1 and TRBJ2-5; D is uncertain. Germline CDR1 SQVTM, CDR2 ANQGSEA. The CDR3 totals 11 residues. Between the trimmed V and J ends, which lost 1 base and 5 bases, there was a span of 5 bases. DNA for the CDR3: TGCAGCGTTGAAGTTGCGGAGACCCAGTACTTC. As protein: CSVEVAETQYF.

The rearrangement links TRBV7-2 to TRBJ2-1; tentatively, D is TRBD1 (5 bases). V lost 4 bases and J lost 0, with 16 bases in between. Germline V gives CDR1 SGHTA, CDR2 FQGNSA. The CDR3 is 17 amino acids. The CDR3 nucleotides read TGTGCCAGCAGCTACCGGGTGGGGCAGAGCTCCTACAATGAGCAGTTCTTC. Encoded protein: CASSYRVGQSSYNEQFF.

The V call is TRBV11-2, the J call TRBJ2-7; maybe TRBD2 (7 bases). The J call may be mistaken, given a closer DNA end match to TRBJ2-5. Germline V gene data show CDR1 as SGHAT and CDR2 as FQNNGV. CDR3 length: 18 residues. In DNA, the CDR3 is TGTGCCAGCAGCTTAGGGTTAGGGGGGGGCGGCACTCAAGAGACCCAGTACTTC. This translates into CASSLGLGGGGTQETQYF.

CDR3 nucleotides: TGCAGTGCTAGACCCGGACAAGATTACGAGCAGTACTTC. Protein product: CSARPGQDYEQYF. The genes are TRBV20-1 and TRBJ2-7; the D gene is possibly TRBD1 (5 bases). This CDR3 has 13 amino acids. Germline assignment: CDR1 DFQATT and CDR2 SNEGSKA (reference sequence). Trimming shortened V by 2 bases and J by 4 bases, and 12 bases separated the two germline ends.

The V call is TRBV6-5, the J call TRBJ2-6; a weak D match, TRBD1 (5 bases). Germline-derived CDR1 and CDR2 are MNHEY and SVGAGI. CDR3 length: 18 amino acids. The V end was cut by 2 bases, the J end by 0 bases, with 14 bases between. The CDR3 loop is CASSYRAGNRSGANVLTF. The CDR3 nucleotides read TGTGCCAGCAGTTACAGGGCAGGGAATCGCTCTGGGGCCAACGTCCTGACTTTC.